What follows are 8 T cell receptor beta chains derived from one specimen sequenced in a study of Ad26.COV2.S vaccination and SARS-CoV-2 variants (dated by TCRdb to the early 2020s). What the treatment or condition label conveys for this sample: 19 received Ad26.COV2.S at low or high dose, single or two shots; five or six received placebo; per-sample allocation not given. For vaccine and placebo recipients, repertoires were sequenced using samples collected on day 63 after the first injection. Receptors were amplified or captured by the immunoSEQ multiplex PCR assay. The table comes from immuneACCESS by way of TCRdb, which keeps in-frame sequences with V and J called. Part of the clones is missing from these tables; in studies checked, under half for an unresolved V gene and the rest for unknown reasons. This sample lists over 300,000 clones; 83% were detected once. The ten top clones hold just under 7.5% of the sample.

Sequencing was performed on peripheral blood, taken in a trial of Ad26.COV2.S vaccine versus placebo. These receptors were collected from a person aged 18 to 65 who received the Ad26.COV2.S COVID-19 vaccine or a placebo.

The J gene is TRBJ2-1, the V gene TRBV11-2; no definite D call. V was pared by 0 bases and J by 6 bases, with 6 bases between. There are 13 residues in the CDR3. Germline V gene lookup returns CDR1 SGHAT and CDR2 FQNNGV. The CDR3 nucleotides read TGTGCCAGCAGCTTAGACAGGACCAATGAGCAGTTCTTC. This sequence encodes CASSLDRTNEQFF.

This clone showed up just a few times. The chain uses TRBV5-1 and TRBJ2-7; maybe TRBD2 (6 bases). Per germline, CDR1 SGHRS and CDR2 YFSETQ. V lost 4 bases and J lost 7, with 21 bases in between. The CDR3 has 15 residues. The CDR3 DNA reads TGCGCCAGCAGCCCGGACCCCAGCGGAGGGGAAGAGCAGTACTTC. It codes for CASSPDPSGGEEQYF.

The V and J genes are TRBV3-1 (or the pseudogene TRBV3-2) and TRBJ1-1, with D maybe TRBD1 (6 bases). The V end lost 4 bases, the J end lost 0 bases, and 12 bases lay between the germline ends. Germline-derived CDR1 and CDR2 are LGHDT and YNNKEL (reference sequence). The CDR3 length is 15 residues. CDR3 nucleotides: TGTGCCAGCAGCCCACAGGGAAGCATGAACACTGAAGCTTTCTTT. This translates into CASSPQGSMNTEAFF.

V and J are TRBV4-2 and TRBJ2-7, with 8 bases matching TRBD2. V lost 1 base and J lost 5; bases outside the gene matches: 1. The CDR3 contains 13 residues. In germline, CDR1 is LGHNA, CDR2 YNFKEQ. The DNA of the CDR3 is TGTGCCAGCAGCCAAGTAGCGGGGCACGAGCAGTACTTC. This gives the protein CASSQVAGHEQYF.

Concerning this clone: This sample includes further DNA sequences coding for the same CDR3. V usage is TRBV11-3 and J usage is TRBJ2-7; no clear D. Trimming took 0 bases from V and 0 from J, leaving 6 bases between them. CDR1 is SGHNT, CDR2 YENEEA, per germline. The CDR3 sequence is 14 residues long. The CDR3 DNA reads TGTGCCAGCAGCTTAGATCCGAGCTCCTACGAGCAGTACTTC. Its protein product is CASSLDPSSYEQYF.

The chain carries TRBV30 and TRBJ1-5; D gene unclear. CDR1 and CDR2 (germline): GTSNPN, SVGIG (reference sequence). The CDR3 runs 17 residues. Trimming took 2 bases from V and 1 from J, leaving 18 bases between them. This CDR3 is CAWSPQRTSGSNQPQHF. The CDR3 DNA reads as TGTGCCTGGAGTCCACAGCGGACCTCGGGGAGCAATCAGCCCCAGCATTTT.

The chain joins TRBV21-1 to TRBJ1-1; TRBD1, the table's D call, was not compared with the DNA. TRBV21-1 constitutes a pseudogene. This CDR3 has 16 amino acids. CDR3 DNA sequence: TGTGCCAGCAGCAAAGACGGTGGACAGCACGACACTGAAGCTTTCTTT. Translated, it gives CASSKDGGQHDTEAFF.

The rearrangement links TRBV7-9 to TRBJ1-4; the match to TRBD1 covers 8 bases. Germline CDR1 reads SEHNR; CDR2 reads FQNEAQ (reference sequence). With 5 bases clipped from V and 8 bases from J, the junction kept 7 bases outside the gene matches. This CDR3 has 14 residues. The CDR3 loop reads CASSRTGREEKLFF. The DNA of the CDR3 is TGTGCCAGCAGCAGGACAGGGCGGGAGGAAAAACTGTTTTTT.